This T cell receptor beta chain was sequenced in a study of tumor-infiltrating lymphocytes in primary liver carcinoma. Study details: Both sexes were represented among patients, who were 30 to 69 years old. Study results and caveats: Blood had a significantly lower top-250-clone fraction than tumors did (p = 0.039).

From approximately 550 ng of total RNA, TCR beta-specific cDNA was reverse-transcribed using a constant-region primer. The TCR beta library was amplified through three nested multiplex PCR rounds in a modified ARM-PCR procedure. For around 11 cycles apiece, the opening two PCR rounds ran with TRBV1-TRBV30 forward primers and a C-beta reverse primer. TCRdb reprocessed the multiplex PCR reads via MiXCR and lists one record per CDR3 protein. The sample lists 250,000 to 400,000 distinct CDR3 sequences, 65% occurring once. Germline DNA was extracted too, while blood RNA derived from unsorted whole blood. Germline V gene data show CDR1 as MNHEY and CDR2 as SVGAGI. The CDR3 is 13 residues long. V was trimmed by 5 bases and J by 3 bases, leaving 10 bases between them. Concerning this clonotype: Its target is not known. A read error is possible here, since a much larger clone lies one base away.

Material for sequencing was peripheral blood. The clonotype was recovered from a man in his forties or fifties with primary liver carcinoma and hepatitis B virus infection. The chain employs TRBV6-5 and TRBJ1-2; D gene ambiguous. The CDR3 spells CASSPGVDYGYTF. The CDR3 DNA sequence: TGTGCCAGCAGTCCCGGGGTAGACTATGGCTACACCTTC.